What follows are 17 T cell receptor beta chains derived from one specimen sequenced in a study of T cells in Graves' hyperthyroidism and ophthalmopathy. From RNA transcripts, TCR beta CDR3 regions were amplified. With the HTBI primer set, the TCR CDR3 went through a first round of RT-PCR. One entry per CDR3 protein, called by TCRdb with MiXCR from the multiplex PCR reads. The sample carries hundreds of thousands of distinct CDR3 sequences, 14% recorded once. The sample taken for sequencing was blood. Receptors originate from a woman between 18 and 29 years old with Graves' hyperthyroidism.

The CDR3 is CSIAGLAGGVGSYNEQFF. The CDR3 DNA reads TGCAGCATTGCAGGGCTAGCGGGAGGAGTAGGCTCCTACAATGAGCAGTTCTTC. The V gene is TRBV29-1, the J gene TRBJ2-1, with 11 positions matching TRBD2. CDR3 length equals 18 residues. J lost 0 bases, V lost 8 bases, and 15 bases had no gene match. Looked up from germline, CDR1 is SQVTM and CDR2 is ANQGSEA.

This clonotype was detected ten times or more. The V gene is TRBV12-5, the J gene TRBJ1-1; 8 positions match TRBD1. Germline V lookup: CDR1 LGHNT, CDR2 FRNRAP. There are 19 residues in the CDR3. Trimming cost V 0 bases and J 4 bases; bases outside gene matches: 16. This chain's CDR3 is CASGLVQMTGVGLGTEAFF. CDR3 DNA: TGTGCTAGTGGTTTGGTACAGATGACAGGGGTAGGATTAGGCACTGAAGCTTTCTTT. The full variable domain, with the rest looked up from reference TRBV12-5 and TRBJ1-1, is DARVTQTPRHKVTEMGQEVTMRCQPILGHNTVFWYRQTMMQGLELLAYFRNRAPLDDSGMPKDRFSAEMPDATLATLKIQPSEPRDSAVYFCASGLVQMTGVGLGTEAFFGQGTRLTVV.

There are a few counts of this clonotype. The chain employs TRBV7-9 and TRBJ2-1; 8 positions match TRBD2. The CDR3 covers 15 residues. V trimming: 5 bases; J trimming: 7 bases; junction bases outside the gene matches: 10. CDR1 is SEHNR and CDR2 is FQNEAQ in the germline V gene (reference sequence). CDR3: CASSQTGTRRNEQFF. In nucleotides, the CDR3 is TGTGCCAGCAGCCAAACCGGGACTAGGAGGAATGAGCAGTTCTTC.

This clonotype occurred many times. The V call is TRBV12-3 or TRBV12-4, the J call TRBJ1-1; D unresolved. Deletions cut 0 bases from V and 1 base from J, with 6 bases between. There are 14 residues in the CDR3. CDR3 sequence reads: CASSLALGNTEAFF. Here the CDR3 DNA reads TGTGCCAGCAGTTTAGCGCTGGGGAACACTGAAGCTTTCTTT.

This clonotype has at least ten counts. The gene calls are TRBV29-1 and TRBJ2-5, with 7 bases fitting TRBD2. Germline V lookup: CDR1 SQVTM, CDR2 ANQGSEA. The V segment lost 4 bases and the J segment 5 bases; nucleotides outside the gene matches: 13. The CDR3 loop spans 15 amino acids. This CDR3 reads CSVVAGDSLWETQYF. DNA of the CDR3: TGCAGCGTTGTTGCGGGGGACTCATTATGGGAGACCCAGTACTTC.

This clonotype was observed a handful of times. The chain is built from TRBV28 and TRBJ2-7; D uncertain. Germline CDR1 reads MDHEN; CDR2 reads SYDVKM. CDR3 size: 16 residues. The V end was cut by 4 bases, the J end by 2 bases, with 18 bases between. CDR3 bases: TGTGCCAGCAGTTGGACCTCAGGCCCCAAAACCTACGAGCAGTACTTC. This codes for CASSWTSGPKTYEQYF. Drawing the rest from reference TRBV28 and TRBJ2-7, the complete variable domain is DVKVTQSSRYLVKRTGEKVFLECVQDMDHENMFWYRQDPGLGLRLIYFSYDVKMKEKGDIPEGYSVSREKKERFSLILESASTNQTSMYLCASSWTSGPKTYEQYFGPGTRLTVT.

This clonotype was seen more than once but under ten times. CDR3 coding DNA: TGTGCCACCAGCAGAGATCAAGGATTCCTAGCCAAAAACATTCAGTACTTC. Its translation is CATSRDQGFLAKNIQYF. This chain links TRBV15 with TRBJ2-4; D gene ambiguous. The CDR3 runs 17 residues. Germline values: CDR1 LNHNV, CDR2 YYDKDF (reference sequence). Trimming left V 0 bases short and J 0 bases short, with 12 bases between.

The J gene is TRBJ2-5, the V gene TRBV11-2; 8 bases agree with TRBD1. Germline trimming cut 5 bases from V and 5 bases from J; bases unmatched to any gene: 10. The length of the CDR3 is 15 residues. Per germline, CDR1 SGHAT and CDR2 FQNNGV. This CDR3 is CASSTWGQAGETQYF. CDR3 in DNA: TGTGCCAGCAGCACGTGGGGACAGGCTGGCGAGACCCAGTACTTC.

The chain links TRBV28 to TRBJ1-4; 9 nucleotides line up with TRBD1. Germline V CDR1 and CDR2: MDHEN, SYDVKM. This CDR3 contains 17 residues. V shed 6 bases, J shed 0 bases, and the junction held 8 bases outside the gene matches. This CDR3 is CASSHGTGSSTNEKLFF. CDR3 in DNA: TGTGCCAGCAGCCACGGGACAGGGTCCTCAACTAATGAAAAACTGTTTTTT.

The sample holds many counts of this clonotype. The chain has TRBV20-1 and TRBJ1-6; D ambiguous. The CDR3 covers 13 residues. V was shortened by 3 bases and J by 8 bases, with 11 bases between the two germline ends. Germline loops: CDR1 DFQATT, CDR2 SNEGSKA (reference sequence). The CDR3, as DNA: TGCAGTGCTAGGGATTCGAACTATTCACCCCTCCACTTT. This sequence encodes CSARDSNYSPLHF.

The chain combines TRBV7-9 with TRBJ2-1, with a possible D match to TRBD1 (7 bases). This CDR3 is 14 amino acids long. Trimming removed 6 bases from V and 8 bases from J, with 17 bases in between. Per the germline V gene, CDR1 is SEHNR and CDR2 is FQNEAQ (reference sequence). CDR3 sequence (DNA): TGTGCCAGCAGGCACGGCGGGACAGTACATGAGCAGTTCTTC. Translated: CASRHGGTVHEQFF.

In this sample, this clonotype turned up a few times. The CDR3 DNA follows: TGCAGCGTTCCCGTCGGGGGGCCGCTCCCCGGGGAGCTGTTTTTT. It specifies CSVPVGGPLPGELFF. V gene TRBV29-1 combines with J gene TRBJ2-2, with D maybe TRBD2 (7 bases). This CDR3 spans 15 amino acids. In germline, CDR1 is SQVTM, CDR2 ANQGSEA. Trimming removed 5 bases from V and 6 bases from J, with 19 bases in between.

This clonotype was seen a few times. J is TRBJ2-2 and V is TRBV11-3; D gene uncertain. CDR1 and CDR2 from the germline V gene are SGHNT and YENEEA. The CDR3 has 18 residues. V lost 0 bases and J lost 0, with 14 bases in between. CDR3 in DNA: TGTGCCAGCAGCTTAGATGGGGTAGGAGTGCCGAACACCGGGGAGCTGTTTTTT. Translation gives CASSLDGVGVPNTGELFF. The complete variable domain, with remaining parts taken from reference TRBV11-3 and TRBJ2-2, reads EAGVVQSPRYKIIEKKQPVAFWCNPISGHNTLYWYLQNLGQGPELLIRYENEEAVDDSQLPKDRFSAERLKGVDSTLKIQPAELGDSAVYLCASSLDGVGVPNTGELFFGEGSRLTVL.

This clonotype was found many times. The V gene is TRBV6-1, the J gene TRBJ2-2; 8 nucleotides line up with TRBD2. The CDR3 runs 14 residues. Unmatched junction bases numbered 5, after V lost 6 bases and J lost 5 bases. Germline values: CDR1 MNHNS, CDR2 SASEGT. The CDR3 nucleotides read TGTGCCAGCAGCCGGGGGGGAGGAACCGGGGAGCTGTTTTTT. This encodes CASSRGGGTGELFF.

This clonotype occurred a few times. V gene TRBV30 combines with J gene TRBJ2-1; tentatively, D is TRBD1 (5 bases). CDR1 and CDR2 from the germline V gene are GTSNPN and SVGIG (reference sequence). CDR3 length: 13 residues. Trimming pared 3 bases from V and 4 bases from J, leaving 10 bases between. The chain's CDR3 is CAWRIRDYNEQFF. In DNA, the CDR3 is TGTGCCTGGAGGATCAGGGATTACAATGAGCAGTTCTTC.

This clonotype was counted many times. V and J are TRBV11-2 and TRBJ2-5; 7 bases agree with TRBD2. V lost 4 bases to trimming and J lost 4 bases; unmatched junction nucleotides: 3. Germline V gene data show CDR1 as SGHAT and CDR2 as FQNNGV. This CDR3 is 13 amino acids long. The CDR3 nucleotides read TGTGCCAGCAGCTGGGGGGGGTCAGAGACCCAGTACTTC. Translation: CASSWGGSETQYF.

This clonotype has at least ten counts. The genes are TRBV5-1 and TRBJ2-1; 13 bases align to TRBD2. CDR3 length equals 17 residues. Germline V gene data show CDR1 as SGHRS and CDR2 as YFSETQ. V shed 3 bases, J shed 0 bases, and the junction held 3 bases outside the gene matches. The CDR3 is CASSWGLAGRSYNEQFF. The CDR3 coding sequence is TGCGCCAGCAGCTGGGGACTAGCGGGACGCTCCTACAATGAGCAGTTCTTC.